These T cell receptor beta chains were read from a single sample in a study of blood T cell repertoires in COVID-19. This table comes from immunoSEQ multiplex PCR, and its TCRdb copy is limited to in-frame clones, with some not included. The table records hundreds of thousands of clones, about nine tenths of them present only once. The sample taken for sequencing was PBMCs or T cells enriched from blood (not recorded which). Every receptor here comes from a man aged 40-50 years who had recovered from COVID-19. Both conserved end residues are part of each CDR3. A D gene is named only where the DNA matches it firmly. The size field is filled for only some rows; it gives once, few, many or a size class.

TRBV9	TRBD2	TRBJ2-5	-	TGTGCCAGCAGCCTAGCGGGAGGTCGGGAGACCCAGTACTTC	CASSLAGGRETQYF
TRBV11-1	TRBD1	TRBJ1-2	-	TGTGCCAGCAGCAAGAGACAGGGGGCTTTGACCTATGGCTACACCTTC	CASSKRQGALTYGYTF
TRBV5-1	-	TRBJ1-1	few	TGCGCCAGCAGCTTGGCTTCAGGGGTGGTGGCTGAAGCTTTCTTT	CASSLASGVVAEAFF
TRBV2	-	TRBJ2-7	-	TGTGCCAGCAGTGAGGGCATTAGCTCCTACGAGCAGTACTTC	CASSEGISSYEQYF
TRBV4-2	-	TRBJ1-4	-	TGTGCCAGCAGCCAAGATTCGGGGTCTAATGAAAAACTGTTTTTT	CASSQDSGSNEKLFF
TRBV27	-	TRBJ1-5	-	TGTGCCAGCAGTTCCCGAGCGAGGGAGCAGCCCCAGCATTTT	CASSSRAREQPQHF
TRBV5-1	TRBD1	TRBJ2-7	-	TGCGCCAGCAGCCTAAACCCCCGGACAGGGGGACTTCAGGAGCAGTACTTC	CASSLNPRTGGLQEQYF
TRBV7-9	TRBD1	TRBJ2-1	-	TGTGCCAGCAGCCGCCCGTCTAACAGGGGGCGAGACAATGAGCAGTTCTTC	CASSRPSNRGRDNEQFF
TRBV27	-	TRBJ2-7	-	TGTGCCAGCAGTTTAACAGGGTACGAGCAGTACTTC	CASSLTGYEQYF
TRBV5-4	TRBD2	TRBJ2-4	-	TGTGCCAGCAGCCTCGACCCGGGAGGGGAAAACATTCAGTACTTC	CASSLDPGGENIQYF
TRBV11-2	TRBD1	TRBJ1-1	-	TGTGCCAGCAGCCCCGAGACAGGGGAGAGGTTCTTT	CASSPETGERFF
TRBV19	-	TRBJ2-6	-	TGTGCCAGCTCCCCAGTTATCTCTGGGGCCAACGTCCTGACTTTC	CASSPVISGANVLTF
TRBV6-1	-	TRBJ1-1	-	TGTGCCAGCAGTGAAGCGGGCAGACGGAACACTGAAGCTTTCTTT	CASSEAGRRNTEAFF
TRBV5-1	-	TRBJ1-4	-	TGCGCCAGCCACAGACAGGCAACTAATGAAAAACTGTTTTTT	CASHRQATNEKLFF
TRBV19	TRBD2	TRBJ2-7	once	TGTGCCAGTAGTCGACTAGCGGGGGGGCCTAACTACGAGCAGTACTTC	CASSRLAGGPNYEQYF
TRBV18	-	TRBJ1-1	-	TGTGCCAGCTCACCACGCGAGATGAACACTGAAGCTTTCTTT	CASSPREMNTEAFF
TRBV12-3/TRBV12-4	-	TRBJ1-2	-	TGTGCCAGCGACTCGGTGGGCTATGGCTACACCTTC	CASDSVGYGYTF
TRBV6-5	-	TRBJ2-3	-	TGTGCCAGCAGTAAACAGGGTTTGCAGTATTTT	CASSKQGLQYF
TRBV6-1	TRBD1	TRBJ1-2	-	TGTGCCAGCAGTGAGGGGACAGGGGCAGGATATGACTACACCTTC	CASSEGTGAGYDYTF
TRBV6-4	-	TRBJ2-1	once	TGTGCCAGCAGTGACGGTGGGGGGGCCGGGTACAATGAGCAGTTCTTC	CASSDGGGAGYNEQFF